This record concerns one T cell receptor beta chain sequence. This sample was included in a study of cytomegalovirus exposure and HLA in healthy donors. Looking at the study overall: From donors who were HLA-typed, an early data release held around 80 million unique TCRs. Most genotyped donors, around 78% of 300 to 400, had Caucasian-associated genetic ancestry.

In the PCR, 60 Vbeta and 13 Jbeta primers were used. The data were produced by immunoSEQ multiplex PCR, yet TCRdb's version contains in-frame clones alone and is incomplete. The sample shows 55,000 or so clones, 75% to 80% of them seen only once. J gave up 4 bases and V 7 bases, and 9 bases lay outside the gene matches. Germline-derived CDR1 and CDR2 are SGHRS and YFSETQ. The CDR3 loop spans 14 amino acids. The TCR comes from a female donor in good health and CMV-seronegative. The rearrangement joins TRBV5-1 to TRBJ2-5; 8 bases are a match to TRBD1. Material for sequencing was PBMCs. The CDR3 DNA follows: TGCGCCAGCTCGACTGGACAGGGCCGAGAGACCCAGTACTTC. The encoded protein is CASSTGQGRETQYF.